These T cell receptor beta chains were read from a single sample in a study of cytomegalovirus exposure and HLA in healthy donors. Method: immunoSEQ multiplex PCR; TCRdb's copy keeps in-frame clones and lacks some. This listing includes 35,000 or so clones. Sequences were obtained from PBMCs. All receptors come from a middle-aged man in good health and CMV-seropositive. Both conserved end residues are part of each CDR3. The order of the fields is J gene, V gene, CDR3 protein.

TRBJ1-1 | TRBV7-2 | CASSPGLGNTEAFF
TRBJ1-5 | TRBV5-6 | CASSRWGQGGQPQHF
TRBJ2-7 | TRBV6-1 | CASSGLPGQGRNEQYF
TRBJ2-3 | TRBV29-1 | CSVRRQASTDTQYF
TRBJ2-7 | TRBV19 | CASTPSPGTSGVRYF
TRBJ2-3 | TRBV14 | CASSQDVGSGSPSTDTQYF
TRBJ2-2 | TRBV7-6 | CASSLRSGDTGELFF
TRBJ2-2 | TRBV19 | CASSISGANTGELFF
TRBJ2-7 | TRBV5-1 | CASSLDRKYEQYF
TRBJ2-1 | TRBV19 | CASSNDRGPYNEQFF
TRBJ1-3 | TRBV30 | CAWSVGSSGNTIYF
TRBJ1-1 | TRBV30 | CAWSTEALEAFF
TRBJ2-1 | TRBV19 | CASRALTVNEQFF
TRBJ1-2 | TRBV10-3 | CATTLEGGTGVGCTF
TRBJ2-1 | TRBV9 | CASSVTLEGAYNEQFF
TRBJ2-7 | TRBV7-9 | CASSLLVTYEQYF
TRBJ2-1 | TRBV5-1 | CASSLGLAGHNEQFF
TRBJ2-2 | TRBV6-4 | CASSDSSGSTGELFF
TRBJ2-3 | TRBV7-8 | CASSLYVFTDTQYF
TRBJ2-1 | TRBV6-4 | CASSALAGENNEQFF
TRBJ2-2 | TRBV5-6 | CASSPPRGGNTGELFF
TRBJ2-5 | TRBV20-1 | CSAGSQETQYF
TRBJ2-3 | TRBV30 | CAWGLAGVNTQYF
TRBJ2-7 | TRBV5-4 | CASSRAGGPYEQYF